These T cell receptor beta chains were read from a single sample in a study of shared clonotypes between healthy human individuals. Generated by immunoSEQ multiplex PCR, the TCRdb table keeps only in-frame clones and is missing some. Of approximately 1.5 million clones in the sample, 95% to 99% were seen once. Sequenced material: naive CD4+ T cells sorted from blood. The receptors were sampled from a man aged 25-45 years in good health. The CDR3 runs from the conserved cysteine through the conserved F or W. D genes are given only for firm matches. Clone size is stated in some rows and not others, as once, few, many or a class when expanded.

j_call: TRBJ2-1; clone_size: -; d_call: -; v_call: TRBV7-8; cdr3_aa: CASCTSPTSEQFF; cdr3_nt: TGTGCCAGCTGCACTTCTCCAACGAGCGAGCAGTTCTTC
j_call: TRBJ1-4; clone_size: -; d_call: TRBD1; v_call: TRBV7-9; cdr3_aa: CASSAIQGALEKLFF; cdr3_nt: TGTGCCAGCAGCGCAATACAGGGGGCTCTTGAAAAACTGTTTTTT
j_call: TRBJ2-5; clone_size: -; d_call: -; v_call: TRBV7-7; cdr3_aa: CASSSRETQYF; cdr3_nt: TGTGCTAGCAGCTCGAGAGAGACCCAGTACTTC
j_call: TRBJ1-5; clone_size: -; d_call: TRBD1; v_call: TRBV2; cdr3_aa: CASRGTGNNQPQHF; cdr3_nt: TGTGCCAGCCGTGGGACAGGGAACAATCAGCCCCAGCATTTT
j_call: TRBJ1-5; clone_size: -; d_call: -; v_call: TRBV5-5; cdr3_aa: CASSVGGGLSNQPQHF; cdr3_nt: TGTGCCAGCAGCGTCGGGGGGGGATTAAGCAATCAGCCCCAGCATTTT
j_call: TRBJ2-2; clone_size: -; d_call: TRBD2; v_call: TRBV5-1; cdr3_aa: CASSRGDLNTGELFF; cdr3_nt: TGCGCCAGCAGCCGGGGGGACCTAAACACCGGGGAGCTGTTTTTT
j_call: TRBJ1-1; clone_size: -; d_call: TRBD1; v_call: TRBV18; cdr3_aa: CASSLQGARTEAFF; cdr3_nt: TGTGCCAGCTCACTACAGGGGGCGAGGACTGAAGCTTTCTTT
j_call: TRBJ2-1; clone_size: -; d_call: TRBD2; v_call: TRBV29-1; cdr3_aa: CSVYSPGRAPYNEQFF; cdr3_nt: TGCAGCGTTTACTCGCCCGGGAGGGCCCCCTACAATGAGCAGTTCTTC
j_call: TRBJ1-2; clone_size: -; d_call: -; v_call: TRBV7-2; cdr3_aa: CASSLGMNYGYTF; cdr3_nt: TGTGCCAGCAGCTTAGGGATGAACTATGGCTACACCTTC
j_call: TRBJ1-4; clone_size: -; d_call: TRBD1; v_call: TRBV5-1; cdr3_aa: CASSRQGAVANEKLFF; cdr3_nt: TGCGCCAGCAGCCGACAGGGGGCGGTGGCTAATGAAAAACTGTTTTTT
j_call: TRBJ2-3; clone_size: -; d_call: -; v_call: TRBV9; cdr3_aa: CASSVDGITDTQYF; cdr3_nt: TGTGCCAGCAGCGTAGATGGGATCACAGATACGCAGTATTTT
j_call: TRBJ2-5; clone_size: -; d_call: -; v_call: TRBV29-1; cdr3_aa: CSVGAGVETQYF; cdr3_nt: TGCAGCGTTGGAGCCGGGGTGGAGACCCAGTACTTC
j_call: TRBJ2-3; clone_size: -; d_call: -; v_call: TRBV7-9; cdr3_aa: CASSLTVSSTDTQYF; cdr3_nt: TGTGCCAGCAGCTTAACAGTTTCTAGCACAGATACGCAGTATTTT
j_call: TRBJ2-7; clone_size: -; d_call: TRBD2; v_call: TRBV6-6; cdr3_aa: CASSWGLADQSYEQYF; cdr3_nt: TGTGCCAGCAGTTGGGGACTAGCGGACCAATCCTACGAGCAGTACTTC
j_call: TRBJ2-3; clone_size: once; d_call: -; v_call: TRBV7-9; cdr3_aa: CASRWDSTDTQYF; cdr3_nt: TGTGCCAGCAGGTGGGACAGCACAGATACGCAGTATTTT